A selection of T cell receptor beta chains follows, all from one sample in a study of blood T cell repertoires in COVID-19. Measured with immunoSEQ multiplex PCR; TCRdb has only the in-frame clones, and not every one. This table holds 340,000 or so clones, about nine tenths found once. The sequenced material came from peripheral blood. These receptors were taken from a man in his forties or fifties with active or convalescent COVID-19. CDR3s include the opening cysteine and the closing phenylalanine or tryptophan. Fields, in order: clone size, V gene, J gene, D gene, CDR3 protein, CDR3 DNA. A D gene is named only where the DNA matches it firmly. Where a row states a size, it is once, few, many or the class of an expanded clone; other rows omit it.

size: NA; V: TRBV29-1; J: TRBJ1-5; D: NA; CDR3: CSVETGAGGQPQHF; DNA: TGCAGCGTTGAAACGGGGGCGGGAGGGCAGCCCCAGCATTTT
size: NA; V: TRBV11-1; J: TRBJ2-1; D: TRBD2; CDR3: CASSLARGRVGEQFF; DNA: TGTGCCAGCAGCTTAGCGCGCGGGAGAGTCGGGGAGCAGTTCTTC
size: NA; V: TRBV5-4; J: TRBJ2-4; D: NA; CDR3: CASSSPGGAKNIQYF; DNA: TGTGCCAGCAGCTCCCCCGGAGGGGCCAAAAACATTCAGTACTTC
size: NA; V: TRBV7-9; J: TRBJ2-7; D: NA; CDR3: CASTLTTGSYEQYF; DNA: TGTGCCAGCACCCTTACAACGGGCTCCTACGAGCAGTACTTC
size: NA; V: TRBV5-4; J: TRBJ1-1; D: NA; CDR3: CASSLDSRNTEAFF; DNA: TGTGCCAGCAGCTTGGACAGCCGGAACACTGAAGCTTTCTTT
size: NA; V: TRBV30; J: TRBJ1-2; D: NA; CDR3: CAWRRPRELYGYTF; DNA: TGTGCCTGGAGAAGACCTAGGGAGCTATATGGCTACACCTTC
size: NA; V: TRBV4-3; J: TRBJ1-5; D: NA; CDR3: CASSRQEEEPQHF; DNA: TGCGCCAGCAGCCGACAGGAAGAGGAGCCCCAGCATTTT
size: NA; V: TRBV18; J: TRBJ2-5; D: TRBD2; CDR3: CASSPPTSGGAHETQYF; DNA: TGTGCCAGCTCACCACCTACCAGCGGGGGGGCGCATGAGACCCAGTACTTC
size: NA; V: TRBV5-1; J: TRBJ2-2; D: NA; CDR3: CASSGGQHTGELFF; DNA: TGCGCCAGCAGCGGGGGACAACACACCGGGGAGCTGTTTTTT
size: NA; V: TRBV11-2; J: TRBJ2-5; D: NA; CDR3: CASSLSVADVTQYF; DNA: TGTGCCAGCAGCTTATCCGTGGCGGATGTTACCCAGTACTTC
size: NA; V: TRBV24-1; J: TRBJ1-2; D: NA; CDR3: CATPSSDGYTF; DNA: TGTGCCACTCCCTCTTCGGATGGCTACACCTTC
size: NA; V: TRBV9; J: TRBJ2-7; D: NA; CDR3: CASSARPGDEQYF; DNA: TGTGCCAGCAGCGCCCGGCCGGGGGACGAGCAGTACTTC
size: NA; V: TRBV7-3; J: TRBJ2-2; D: NA; CDR3: CASSLNAGTGELFF; DNA: TGTGCCAGCAGCTTAAATGCAGGGACCGGGGAGCTGTTTTTT
size: NA; V: TRBV5-4; J: TRBJ2-1; D: TRBD2; CDR3: CASSLEREEIREQFF; DNA: TGTGCCAGCAGCTTGGAACGGGAGGAAATACGGGAGCAGTTCTTC
size: NA; V: TRBV24-1; J: TRBJ1-5; D: TRBD1; CDR3: CATSDSGQGDNQPQHF; DNA: TGTGCCACCAGTGATTCCGGACAGGGAGATAATCAGCCCCAGCATTTT
size: NA; V: TRBV28; J: TRBJ2-3; D: TRBD2; CDR3: CASSSSGGAPDTQYF; DNA: TGTGCCAGCAGCTCTAGCGGGGGGGCCCCAGATACGCAGTATTTT
size: NA; V: TRBV7-9; J: TRBJ1-2; D: NA; CDR3: CASSFGQGINYGYTF; DNA: TGTGCCAGCAGCTTTGGGCAGGGAATCAACTATGGCTACACCTTC
size: few; V: TRBV7-2; J: TRBJ1-2; D: NA; CDR3: CASSAQQGRLDGYTF; DNA: TGTGCCAGCAGCGCCCAACAGGGAAGGCTTGATGGCTACACCTTC
size: few; V: TRBV7-2; J: TRBJ1-4; D: NA; CDR3: CASSWRARAANEKLFF; DNA: TGTGCCAGCAGCTGGCGTGCGAGGGCAGCTAATGAAAAACTGTTTTTT
size: NA; V: TRBV2; J: TRBJ2-1; D: TRBD2; CDR3: CASSERGGLRSSYNEQFF; DNA: TGTGCCAGCAGTGAACGCGGGGGACTACGAAGCTCCTACAATGAGCAGTTCTTC
size: NA; V: TRBV29-1; J: TRBJ1-2; D: NA; CDR3: CSVEDSLYGYTF; DNA: TGCAGCGTTGAAGACAGTCTCTATGGCTACACCTTC
size: NA; V: TRBV4-1; J: TRBJ2-7; D: NA; CDR3: CASSQDEETLTYF; DNA: TGCGCCAGCAGCCAAGATGAGGAGACTCTTACGTACTTC
size: once; V: TRBV21-1; J: TRBJ2-7; D: NA; CDR3: CASSNEVGRGGPYEQYF; DNA: TGTGCCAGCAGCAATGAGGTGGGCAGGGGCGGTCCCTACGAGCAGTACTTC
size: NA; V: TRBV5-5; J: TRBJ1-5; D: TRBD1; CDR3: CASSLDGQGGQPQHF; DNA: TGTGCCAGCAGCTTGGACGGACAGGGGGGGCAGCCCCAGCATTTT
size: once; V: TRBV2; J: TRBJ1-4; D: NA; CDR3: CASRYRATNEKLFF; DNA: TGTGCCAGCAGATACAGAGCAACTAATGAAAAACTGTTTTTT